This TCR beta chain comes out of a study of T cells after yellow fever vaccination. In TCRdb, the 5' RACE reads were re-called with MiXCR into one record per CDR3 protein. The sample has some 97,000 distinct CDR3 sequences, 4.5% to 6% seen once. This clonotype was counted ten times or more. Germline loops: CDR1 MNHEY, CDR2 SVGAGI. The CDR3 covers 14 residues. Trimming cost V 8 bases and J 6 bases; bases outside gene matches: 12. The receptor comes from a man between 18 and 35 years old who received the YFV17D yellow fever vaccine. Sequencing used CD8+ T cells sorted from PBMCs, obtained 10 days after the yellow fever booster vaccination. The chain recombines TRBV6-5 with TRBJ1-2; 7 bases fit TRBD1. CDR3 sequence reads: CASSETGVIHGYTF. The CDR3 region has the DNA TGTGCCAGCTCGGAAACAGGGGTAATCCATGGCTACACCTTC.